This TCR beta chain was captured by sequencing in a study of T cells in Graves' hyperthyroidism and ophthalmopathy. Ten or more counts support this clonotype. From RNA transcripts, TCR beta CDR3 regions were amplified. First-round RT-PCR of the TCR CDR3 relied on the HTBI primer set. Via MiXCR, TCRdb re-called the multiplex PCR reads, giving one row per CDR3 protein. Found here are roughly 96,000 distinct CDR3 sequences, under 65% of them singletons; the top ten hold around 27%. Per the germline V gene, CDR1 is SNHLY and CDR2 is FYNNEI. The CDR3 sequence is 13 residues long. With 7 bases removed from V and 2 bases from J, the gap between germline ends came to 11 bases.

The TCR comes from a woman aged 40 to 49 with Graves' hyperthyroidism. Sequenced material: blood. The chain recombines TRBV2 with TRBJ1-1; no clear D gene. The CDR3 sequence is CASKLQLNTEAFF. The CDR3 DNA sequence: TGTGCCAGCAAACTACAGTTAAACACTGAAGCTTTCTTT.